This T cell receptor (beta chain) originates from a study of T cell responses to AZD1222 COVID-19 vaccine. Germline-derived CDR1 and CDR2 are SEHNR and FQNEAQ (reference sequence). This CDR3 is 13 amino acids long. Trimming stripped 5 bases from V and 4 bases from J, with 11 bases between. The method was immunoSEQ multiplex PCR; TCRdb's version includes in-frame clones alone and lacks a portion of them. The sample gives 150,000 or so clones, over 75% of which show up once; around 8% is in the top ten. The receptor's source is an adult in good health. Sequenced material: peripheral blood, taken on day 0 of AZD1222 vaccination. The chain carries TRBV7-9 and TRBJ2-5; no reliable D call. The CDR3 bases are TGTGCCAGCAGCCCCCGGGCCTTAGAGACCCAGTACTTC. Translated: CASSPRALETQYF.